This T cell receptor beta chain is from a study of cytomegalovirus exposure and HLA in healthy donors. Study outcomes and limitations: For cytomegalovirus status, the classifier reportedly gave diagnoses with high specificity and sensitivity.

As for this clone: No antigen is known for it.

V shed 5 bases, J shed 3 bases, and the junction held 5 bases outside the gene matches. Germline V gives CDR1 SGHTS, CDR2 YDEGEE. The CDR3 extends over 14 amino acids. It was with 60 Vbeta and 13 Jbeta primers that the PCR ran. TCRdb's table, derived via immunoSEQ multiplex PCR, lists solely in-frame clones and lacks some. The sample lists 90,000 to 110,000 clones, approximately 71% occurring once. This chain uses TRBV5-8 with TRBJ1-2; 9 nucleotides align to TRBD1. The clonotype comes from a man between 40 and 49 years old in good health and CMV-seronegative. The material sequenced was PBMCs. The CDR3 loop is CASSRDRVDYGYTF. The CDR3 bases are TGTGCCAGCAGTCGGGACAGGGTGGACTATGGCTACACCTTC.